This T cell receptor (beta chain) was sequenced for a study of blood T cell repertoires in COVID-19. Participant age was roughly 18 to 95 years, and participants resided in about 25 US areas. Participants' own reports of clinical history determined their cohort assignment. Two consecutive negative NP/OP PCR tests, clearance, or resolved symptoms defined Cohort 3 recovery. The protocol was immunoSEQ multiplex PCR, while the TCRdb copy is restricted to in-frame clones and leaves out a portion. The profile shows 200,000 to 250,000 clones, around four fifths of them singletons. This sequence originates from a man aged 40-49 years who had recovered from COVID-19. The sequencing sample was made of PBMCs or T cells enriched from blood (not recorded which).

CDR3 in DNA: TGTGCCAGTAGTCTTTCTTACGAACATTGGGCAGGGATCGCCTACGAGCAGTACTTC. Its translation is CASSLSYEHWAGIAYEQYF. The chain links TRBV19 to TRBJ2-7; D is possibly TRBD1 (5 bases). The V end was cut by 5 bases, the J end by 2 bases, with 28 bases between. From germline, CDR1 is LNHDA and CDR2 SQIVND (reference sequence). The CDR3 loop spans 19 amino acids.